These T cell receptor beta chains were read from a single sample in a study of blood T cell repertoires in COVID-19. TCRdb keeps only in-frame clones here, not all; method: immunoSEQ multiplex PCR. The table lists about 94,000 clones, 80% of them singletons, with under 25% in the top ten. Material for sequencing was peripheral blood. The receptors were gathered from a woman aged 80 or older with acute or convalescent COVID-19. The conserved cysteine and the conserved F or W are not part of the CDR3 here. The order of the fields is J gene, clone size, V gene, CDR3 protein. Rows give clone size only sometimes, using once, few, many, or a class for an expanded clone.

TRBJ1-4 . TRBV5-1 ASSYSGAATNEKLF
TRBJ2-1 once TRBV9 ASSVAGAYNEQF
TRBJ1-6 . TRBV19 ASSILPDNSSPLH
TRBJ2-7 . TRBV20-1 SASLAGAFSYEQY
TRBJ2-5 . TRBV5-4 ASWEGLGETQY
TRBJ2-1 few TRBV9 ASSVATSGGVGGNEQF
TRBJ1-1 few TRBV5-1 ASSLGTDSEAF
TRBJ2-3 once TRBV2 ASSPSVDTDTQY
TRBJ1-2 . TRBV18 ASSPDTLANYGYT
TRBJ1-1 . TRBV6-6 ASSYGQGARAF
TRBJ2-1 . TRBV13 ASRTRGGHYNEQF
TRBJ2-5 . TRBV9 ASSMTLAGGPRTQY
TRBJ2-1 . TRBV5-1 ASSFLAGGGNEQF
TRBJ2-5 . TRBV5-1 ASSLILAGASETQY
TRBJ1-1 . TRBV27 ASSSHDRRNTEAF
TRBJ2-2 . TRBV15 ATSRDPRVGTGELF
TRBJ1-1 medium-sized TRBV7-9 ASSRQGPNTEAF
TRBJ1-1 . TRBV6-5 ASSYSTSGVTEAF
TRBJ2-2 . TRBV4-2 ASSPLAGLNTGELF
TRBJ2-7 . TRBV2 ASSSTGTLTYEQY
TRBJ2-7 . TRBV11-1 ASSRDRGHEQY
TRBJ2-3 . TRBV5-6 ASSTLAGDTQY
TRBJ2-5 . TRBV27 ASTPTGYPGETQY
TRBJ1-2 . TRBV5-8 ASTEQAGVGYGYT
TRBJ2-7 . TRBV29-1 SVLGRVDSLNEQY
TRBJ2-7 . TRBV19 ASSIDLTSVNEQY